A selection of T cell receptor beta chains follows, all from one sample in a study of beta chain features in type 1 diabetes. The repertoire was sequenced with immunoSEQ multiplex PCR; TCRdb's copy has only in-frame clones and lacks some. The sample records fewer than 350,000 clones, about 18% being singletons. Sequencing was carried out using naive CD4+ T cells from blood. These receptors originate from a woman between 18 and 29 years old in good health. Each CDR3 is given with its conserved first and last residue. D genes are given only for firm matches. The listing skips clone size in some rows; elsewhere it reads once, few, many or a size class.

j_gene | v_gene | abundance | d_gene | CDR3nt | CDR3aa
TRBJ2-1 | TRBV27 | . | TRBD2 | TGTGCCAGCTCCCTAGCGGCTAGCTCCTACAATGAGCAGTTCTTC | CASSLAASSYNEQFF
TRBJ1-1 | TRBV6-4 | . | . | TGTGCCAGCAGTCGGGGGGCTGAGACTGAAGCTTTCTTT | CASSRGAETEAFF
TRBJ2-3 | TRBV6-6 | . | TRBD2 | TGTGCCAGCAAAGCGGGGGGGACAGATACGCAGTATTTT | CASKAGGTDTQYF
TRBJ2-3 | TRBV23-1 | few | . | TGCGCCAGCAGTCAATCATCCGGTACGCAGTATTTT | CASSQSSGTQYF
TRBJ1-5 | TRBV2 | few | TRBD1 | TGTGCCAGCAAAACAGGGGAAGTTCAGCCCCAGCATTTT | CASKTGEVQPQHF
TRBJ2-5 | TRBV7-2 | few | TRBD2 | TGTGCCACCGCTACCGGGGGGGGCGAGACCCAGTACTTC | CATATGGGETQYF
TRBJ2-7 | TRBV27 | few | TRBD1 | TGTGCCAGCAGTTTGCAGGGACAGATTTACGAGCAGTACTTC | CASSLQGQIYEQYF
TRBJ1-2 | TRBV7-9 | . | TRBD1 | TGTGCCAGCAGCTCAGCCTACAGGGGGCTAAATGGCTACACCTTC | CASSSAYRGLNGYTF
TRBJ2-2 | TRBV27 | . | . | TGTGCCAGCAGTTGGGGGGTTGGGAGCGGGGAGCTGTTTTTT | CASSWGVGSGELFF
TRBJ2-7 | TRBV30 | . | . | TGTGCCTGGAGAGGGCAGGGAAGCTCCTACGAGCAGTACTTC | CAWRGQGSSYEQYF
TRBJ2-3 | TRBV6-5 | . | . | TGTGCCAGCAATTCCTACAGGGGCACAGATACGCAGTATTTT | CASNSYRGTDTQYF
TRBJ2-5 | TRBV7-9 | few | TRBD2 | TGTGCCAGCAGCAGATGGACTAGCGGGAGGGCAGAAGAGACCCAGTACTTC | CASSRWTSGRAEETQYF
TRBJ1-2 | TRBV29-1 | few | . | TGCAGCGTTGGCTTTCGACAGAACTATGGCTACACCTTC | CSVGFRQNYGYTF
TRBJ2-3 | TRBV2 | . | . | TGTGCCAGCAGGCCACGGGATACGCAGTATTTT | CASRPRDTQYF
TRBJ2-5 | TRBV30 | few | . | TGTGCCTGGAGTGTACAAGAAACCCAGTACTTC | CAWSVQETQYF
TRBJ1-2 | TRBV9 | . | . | TGTGCCAGCAGCCCCTCGGACAGTAACTATGGCTACACCTTC | CASSPSDSNYGYTF
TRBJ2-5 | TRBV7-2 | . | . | TGTGCCAGCAGCTTATGGCAGGAGACCCAGTACTTC | CASSLWQETQYF
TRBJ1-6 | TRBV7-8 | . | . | TGTGCCGTAATGAGGGCAGCTTATAATTCACCCCTCCACTTT | CAVMRAAYNSPLHF
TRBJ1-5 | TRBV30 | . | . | TGTGCCTGGAGTGTCAGAGGAGGAGGCAATCAGCCCCAGCATTTT | CAWSVRGGGNQPQHF
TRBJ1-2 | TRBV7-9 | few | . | TGTGCCAGCAGCCTGACCGGGGGTTATGGCTACACCTTC | CASSLTGGYGYTF
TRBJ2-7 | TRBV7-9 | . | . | TGTGCCAGCAGCTTAGGGGGCGGGGTGCCCTCCTACGAGCAGTACTTC | CASSLGGGVPSYEQYF
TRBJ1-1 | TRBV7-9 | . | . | TGTGCCAGCAGCATACAGGGACAGAACACTGAAGCTTTCTTT | CASSIQGQNTEAFF
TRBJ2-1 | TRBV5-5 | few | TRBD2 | TGTGCCAGCAGCCCGGGGCGAGCGGGAGGGTCGCAGTTCTTC | CASSPGRAGGSQFF
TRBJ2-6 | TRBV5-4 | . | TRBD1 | TGTGCCAGCAGTCGGACAGGGGCCTCTGGGGCCAACGTCCTGACTTTC | CASSRTGASGANVLTF
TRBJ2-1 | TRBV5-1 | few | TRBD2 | TGCGCCAGCAGCTTACCGGGAGGGCCAGCGGATGAGCAGTTCTTC | CASSLPGGPADEQFF
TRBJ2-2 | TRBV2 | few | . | TGTGCCAGCAGTGAGTTCAGGAACACCGGGGAGCTGTTTTTT | CASSEFRNTGELFF
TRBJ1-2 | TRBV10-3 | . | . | TGTGCCATCAGCCTACAGGGCTCTAACTATGGCTACACCTTC | CAISLQGSNYGYTF
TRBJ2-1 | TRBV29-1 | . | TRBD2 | TGCAGCGTTGTATCGACTAGCGGAACGTACAATGAGCAGTTCTTC | CSVVSTSGTYNEQFF
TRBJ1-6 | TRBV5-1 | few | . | TGCGCCAGCAGCTTGGATGGACAGCATAATTCACCCCTCCACTTT | CASSLDGQHNSPLHF
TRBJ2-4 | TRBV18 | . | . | TGTGCCAGCTCACCGCGGCTCTCGAACAGGGCCCTAGCCAAAAACATTCAGTACTTC | CASSPRLSNRALAKNIQYF
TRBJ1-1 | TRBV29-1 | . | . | TGCAGCGTTGAGAGCTACACTGAAGCTTTCTTT | CSVESYTEAFF
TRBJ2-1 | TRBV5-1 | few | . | TGCGCCAGCAGCTTGGCCGAGCGCCGATACAATGAGCAGTTCTTC | CASSLAERRYNEQFF
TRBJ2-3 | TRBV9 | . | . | TGTGCCAGCAGCCCCCCGGTCACAGATACGCAGTATTTT | CASSPPVTDTQYF
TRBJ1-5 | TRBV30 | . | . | TGTGCCTGGAGCGGGATCGGGAATCAGCCCCAGCATTTT | CAWSGIGNQPQHF
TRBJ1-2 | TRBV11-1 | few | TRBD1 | TGTGCCAGCAGCTCGCCAAGCTCCGGGACAGGGGTGGACGGCTACACCTTC | CASSSPSSGTGVDGYTF
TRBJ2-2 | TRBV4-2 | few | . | TGTGCCAGCAGCCAAGAATATGAACAGGCCAACACCGGGGAGCTGTTTTTT | CASSQEYEQANTGELFF
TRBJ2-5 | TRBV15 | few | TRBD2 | TGTGCCACCAGCAGGAGACTAGCGGGTGGGGAGACCCAGTACTTC | CATSRRLAGGETQYF
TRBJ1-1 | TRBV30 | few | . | TGTGCCTGGAGTGTACACAGTCTCACTGAAGCTTTCTTT | CAWSVHSLTEAFF
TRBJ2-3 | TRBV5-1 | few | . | TGCGCCAGCAGCCTGATACGTGGCCCAGATACGCAGTATTTT | CASSLIRGPDTQYF
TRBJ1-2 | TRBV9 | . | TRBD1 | TGTGCCAGCAGCGCGGGACAGGGCCGTGGCTACACCTTC | CASSAGQGRGYTF
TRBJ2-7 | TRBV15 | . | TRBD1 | TGTGCCACCACCAACTTCGGGACAGGGACCGACGAGCAGTACTTC | CATTNFGTGTDEQYF
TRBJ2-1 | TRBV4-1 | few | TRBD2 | TGCGCCAGCAGCCAGCGGATCGGGACTAGCGGGAGGAACGAGCAGTTCTTC | CASSQRIGTSGRNEQFF
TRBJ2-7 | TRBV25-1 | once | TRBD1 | TGTGCCAGCAGTGAATTTGGGACAGGGACCTACGAGCAGTACTTC | CASSEFGTGTYEQYF
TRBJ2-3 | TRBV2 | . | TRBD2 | TGTGCCAGGACTAGCGGGACTTTAAGCACAGATACGCAGTATTTT | CARTSGTLSTDTQYF
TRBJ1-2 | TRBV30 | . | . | TGTGCCTGGAGTCTTCCTACAGGATCCTACACCTTC | CAWSLPTGSYTF
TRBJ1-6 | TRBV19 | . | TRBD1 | TGTGCCAGTAGTTTGAGGGGGCAAGGATCACCCCTCCACTTT | CASSLRGQGSPLHF
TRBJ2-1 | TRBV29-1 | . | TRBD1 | TGCAGCGCCAAGGGACAGGGGCAGTCTAATGAGCAGTTCTTC | CSAKGQGQSNEQFF
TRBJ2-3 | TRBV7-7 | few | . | TGTGCTAGCAGCTTAGGCAGTGGAGATACGCAGTATTTT | CASSLGSGDTQYF
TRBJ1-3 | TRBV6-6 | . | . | TGTGCCAGCAGCGGCTCCGGGTCCTCTGGAAACACCATATATTTT | CASSGSGSSGNTIYF
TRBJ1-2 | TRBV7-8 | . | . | TGTGCCAGCAGCCCCGGGAGGCTCAGATATGGCTACACCTTC | CASSPGRLRYGYTF
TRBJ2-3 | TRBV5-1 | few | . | TGCGCCAGCAGCTTAAGGACAGCGGCAGATACGCAGTATTTT | CASSLRTAADTQYF
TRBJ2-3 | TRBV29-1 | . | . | TGCAGCGTTGATACCTGCGCCGACATCACAGATACGCAGTATTTT | CSVDTCADITDTQYF
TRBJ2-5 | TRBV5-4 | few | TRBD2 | TGTGCCAGCAGCCTACGACTAGCGGGACAACGTCTAGAGACCCAGTACTTC | CASSLRLAGQRLETQYF
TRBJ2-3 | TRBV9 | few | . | TGTGCCAGCAGCGTCCTTAGCGGCTCAACAGATACGCAGTATTTT | CASSVLSGSTDTQYF
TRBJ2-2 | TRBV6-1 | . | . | TGTGCCAGCAGTGAAGGGGTTAGCGGTATCACCGGGGAGCTGTTTTTT | CASSEGVSGITGELFF